Following are 16 T cell receptor beta chains from one sample sequenced in a study of monozygotic twins with inflammatory bowel disease. TCRdb reprocessed the 5' RACE reads and stores each CDR3 protein as one record, lacking DNA. Recorded for this sample: approximately 300,000 distinct CDR3 sequences. The sequenced sample consisted of blood. The receptors shown here come from a human donor with ulcerative colitis or Crohn's disease, or a healthy co-twin of an affected twin (not recorded which).

The chain uses TRBV6-1 and TRBJ2-1. This CDR3 is 15 amino acids long. Germline V lookup: CDR1 MNHNS, CDR2 SASEGT. CDR3 in amino acids: CASSLGRYSYNEQFF.

The gene calls are TRBV7-9 and TRBJ2-7; TCRdb names TRBD1, which stays unverified in the absence of DNA. The germline CDR1 and CDR2 sequences are SEHNR and FQNEAQ (reference sequence). CDR3 size: 16 residues. The CDR3 sequence: CASSFPGQASSYEQYF.

The J gene is TRBJ1-6, the V gene TRBV7-2. This CDR3 comprises 13 residues. Per germline, CDR1 SGHTA and CDR2 FQGNSA. The CDR3 sequence: CASSSGSNSPLHF.

The chain is built from TRBV5-1 and TRBJ2-7. The CDR3 extends over 13 amino acids. Germline CDR1 is SGHRS and CDR2 is YFSETQ. The CDR3 sequence: CASSLFVSYEQYF.

The rearrangement links TRBV12-3 or TRBV12-4 to TRBJ2-3; TCRdb designates TRBD1, a call that cannot be tested without DNA. The CDR3 has 15 amino acids. CDR3 in amino acids: CASSPGALSTDTQYF.

V usage is TRBV3-1 and J usage is TRBJ2-2; TCRdb lists TRBD1, though no DNA is available to test this call. Germline V gene sequence: CDR1 LGHDT, CDR2 YNNKEL (reference sequence). This CDR3 has 16 residues. CDR3: CASSATGGLDTGELFF.

The V gene is TRBV27, the J gene TRBJ1-6. The CDR3 consists of 17 residues. Germline V lookup: CDR1 MNHEY, CDR2 SMNVEV (reference sequence). CDR3 loop: CASSFRVRAGYNSPLHF.

The V gene is TRBV12-3 or TRBV12-4, the J gene TRBJ1-1; TCRdb names TRBD1, which stays unverified in the absence of DNA. This CDR3 comprises 16 residues. The CDR3 spells CASGHTGAQGLTEAFF.

This rearrangement joins TRBV20-1 to TRBJ2-1; with no DNA, the TCRdb D assignment of TRBD1 cannot be verified. Germline CDR1 is DFQATT and CDR2 is SNEGSKA (reference sequence). The CDR3 runs to 13 residues. This CDR3 is CSARGEPGGGQFF.

The chain recombines TRBV28 with TRBJ2-5; TCRdb proposes TRBD2, but this gene call is untestable without DNA. CDR3 size: 15 residues. Per germline, CDR1 MDHEN and CDR2 SYDVKM. The CDR3 protein is CASSLAGGPQETQYF.

The chain recombines TRBV5-1 with TRBJ2-3; the D call of TRBD1 rests on TCRdb alone, since no DNA is present to check it. Germline CDR1 and CDR2: SGHRS and YFSETQ. This CDR3 contains 15 residues. CDR3 amino acids: CASSPPGGWTDTQYF.

This chain connects TRBV7-2 to TRBJ1-4; checking the TCRdb D call of TRBD1 is not possible without DNA. This CDR3 spans 16 amino acids. The V gene's germline CDR1 is SGHTA and CDR2 FQGNSA. The CDR3 reads CASSSLWWAGDEKLFF.

V is TRBV20-1 and J is TRBJ1-4; absent DNA, TCRdb's TRBD1 call cannot be checked. The germline V gene has CDR1 DFQATT and CDR2 SNEGSKA (reference sequence). This CDR3 is 17 amino acids long. CDR3 residues: CSARDVRGFATNEKLFF.

The chain links TRBV5-1 to TRBJ2-5; the TRBD1 assignment by TCRdb is unverifiable without DNA. Germline V gene data show CDR1 as SGHRS and CDR2 as YFSETQ. CDR3 length: 13 residues. This CDR3 reads CASSWGQEETQYF.

This sequence joins TRBV6-2 or TRBV6-3 and TRBJ2-1; no DNA is available, so the TRBD2 call from TCRdb remains unchecked. Germline loops: CDR1 MNHEY, CDR2 SVGEGT. This CDR3 is 19 amino acids long. CDR3 protein: CASTGMGTSGHSSYNEQFF.

V and J are TRBV6-1 and TRBJ2-7; without DNA, the TCRdb call of TRBD2 cannot be checked. The germline V gene has CDR1 MNHNS and CDR2 SASEGT. This CDR3 is built from 15 residues. CDR3 amino acids: CASRDWIAGATQQYF.